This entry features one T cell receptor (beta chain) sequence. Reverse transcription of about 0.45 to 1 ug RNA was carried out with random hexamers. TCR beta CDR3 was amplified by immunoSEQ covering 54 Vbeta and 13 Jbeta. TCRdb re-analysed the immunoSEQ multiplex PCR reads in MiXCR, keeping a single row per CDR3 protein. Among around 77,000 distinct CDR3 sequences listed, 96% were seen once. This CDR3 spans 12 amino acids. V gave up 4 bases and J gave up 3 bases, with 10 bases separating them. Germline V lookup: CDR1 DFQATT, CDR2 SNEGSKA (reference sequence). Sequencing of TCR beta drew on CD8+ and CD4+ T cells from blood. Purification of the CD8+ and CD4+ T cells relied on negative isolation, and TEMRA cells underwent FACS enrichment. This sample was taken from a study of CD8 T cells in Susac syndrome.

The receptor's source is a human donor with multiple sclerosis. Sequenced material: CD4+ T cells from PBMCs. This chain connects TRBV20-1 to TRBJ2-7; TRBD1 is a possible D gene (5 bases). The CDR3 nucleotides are TGCAGTGCTACTCCAGGGCTCTACGAGCAGTACTTC. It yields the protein CSATPGLYEQYF.